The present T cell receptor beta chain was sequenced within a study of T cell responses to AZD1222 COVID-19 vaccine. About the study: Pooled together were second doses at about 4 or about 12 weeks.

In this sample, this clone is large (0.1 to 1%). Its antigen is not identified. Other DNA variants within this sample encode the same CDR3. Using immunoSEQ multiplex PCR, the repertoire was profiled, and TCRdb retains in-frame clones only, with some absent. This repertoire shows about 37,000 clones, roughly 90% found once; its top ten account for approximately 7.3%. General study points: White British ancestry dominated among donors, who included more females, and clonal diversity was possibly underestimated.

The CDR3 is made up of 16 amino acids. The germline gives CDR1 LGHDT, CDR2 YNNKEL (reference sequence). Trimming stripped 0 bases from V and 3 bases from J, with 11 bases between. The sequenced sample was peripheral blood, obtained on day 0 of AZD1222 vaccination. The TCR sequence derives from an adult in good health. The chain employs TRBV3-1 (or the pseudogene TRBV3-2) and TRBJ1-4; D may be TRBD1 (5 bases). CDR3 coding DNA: TGTGCCAGCAGCCAAGATTGGGGCAGGGCTAATGAAAAACTGTTTTTT. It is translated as CASSQDWGRANEKLFF.